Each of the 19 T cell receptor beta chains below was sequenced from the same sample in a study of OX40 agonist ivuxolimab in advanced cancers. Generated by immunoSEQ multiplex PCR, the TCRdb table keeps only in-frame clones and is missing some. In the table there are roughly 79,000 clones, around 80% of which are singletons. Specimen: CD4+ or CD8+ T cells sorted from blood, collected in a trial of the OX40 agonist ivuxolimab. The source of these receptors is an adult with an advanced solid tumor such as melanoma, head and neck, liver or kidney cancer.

CDR3: CSASQDYEQYF. The CDR3 DNA follows: TGCAGTGCTTCCCAAGACTACGAGCAGTACTTC. V gene TRBV20-1 combines with J gene TRBJ2-7; D ambiguous. Trimming pared 5 bases from V and 3 bases from J, leaving 8 bases between. This CDR3 has 11 residues. The germline CDR1 and CDR2 sequences are DFQATT and SNEGSKA (reference sequence).

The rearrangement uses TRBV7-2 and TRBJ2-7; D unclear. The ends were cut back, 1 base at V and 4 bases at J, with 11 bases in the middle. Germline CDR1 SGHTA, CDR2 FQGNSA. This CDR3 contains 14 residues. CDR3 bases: TGTGCCAGCAGCTTAGGGGTCCCTGCTTACGAGCAGTACTTC. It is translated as CASSLGVPAYEQYF.

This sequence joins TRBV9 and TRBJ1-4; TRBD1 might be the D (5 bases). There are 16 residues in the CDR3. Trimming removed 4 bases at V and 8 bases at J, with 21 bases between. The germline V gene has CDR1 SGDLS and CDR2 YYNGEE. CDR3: CASSSGPRGQEEKLFF. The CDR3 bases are TGTGCCAGCAGCTCAGGACCCCGGGGCCAAGAGGAAAAACTGTTTTTT.

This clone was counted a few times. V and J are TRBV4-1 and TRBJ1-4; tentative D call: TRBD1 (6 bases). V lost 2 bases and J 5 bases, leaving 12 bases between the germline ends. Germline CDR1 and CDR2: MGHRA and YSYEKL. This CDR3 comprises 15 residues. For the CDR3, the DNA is TGCGCCAGCAGCCAACGTCTAGGGGGGAATGAAAAACTGTTTTTT. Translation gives CASSQRLGGNEKLFF.

The CDR3 DNA sequence: TGTGCCTGGAGTACCGCAGGAGATACGCAGTATTTT. This gives the protein CAWSTAGDTQYF. The chain is built from TRBV30 and TRBJ2-3, with no clear D. V lost 2 bases to trimming and J lost 5 bases, with 8 bases between them. The length of the CDR3 is 12 residues. The V gene's germline CDR1 is GTSNPN and CDR2 SVGIG (reference sequence). Combining the CDR3 with reference TRBV30 and TRBJ2-3 gives the whole variable domain SQTIHQWPATLVQPVGSPLSLECTVEGTSNPNLYWYRQAAGRGLQLLFYSVGIGQISSEVPQNLSASRPQDRQFILSSKKLLLSDSGFYLCAWSTAGDTQYFGPGTRLTVL.

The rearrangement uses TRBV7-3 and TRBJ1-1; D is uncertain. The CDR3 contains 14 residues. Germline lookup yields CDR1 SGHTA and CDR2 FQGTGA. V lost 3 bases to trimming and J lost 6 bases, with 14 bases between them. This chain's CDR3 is CASSLNPGVSEAFF. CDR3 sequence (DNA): TGTGCCAGCAGCTTGAATCCAGGTGTTTCTGAAGCTTTCTTT.

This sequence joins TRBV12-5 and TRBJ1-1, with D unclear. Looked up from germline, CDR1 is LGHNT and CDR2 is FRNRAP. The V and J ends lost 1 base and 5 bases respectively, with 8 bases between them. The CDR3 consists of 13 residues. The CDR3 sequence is CASGLGGRTEAFF. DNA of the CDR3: TGTGCTAGTGGTTTGGGGGGTAGAACTGAAGCTTTCTTT. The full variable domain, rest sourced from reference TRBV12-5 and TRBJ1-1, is DARVTQTPRHKVTEMGQEVTMRCQPILGHNTVFWYRQTMMQGLELLAYFRNRAPLDDSGMPKDRFSAEMPDATLATLKIQPSEPRDSAVYFCASGLGGRTEAFFGQGTRLTVV.

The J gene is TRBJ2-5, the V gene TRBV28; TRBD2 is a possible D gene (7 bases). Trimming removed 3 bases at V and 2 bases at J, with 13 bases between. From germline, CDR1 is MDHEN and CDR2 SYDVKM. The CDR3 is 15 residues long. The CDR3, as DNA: TGTGCCAGCAGTTTGGGGGGGGCAGGGCAAGAGACCCAGTACTTC. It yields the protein CASSLGGAGQETQYF. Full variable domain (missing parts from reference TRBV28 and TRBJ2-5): DVKVTQSSRYLVKRTGEKVFLECVQDMDHENMFWYRQDPGLGLRLIYFSYDVKMKEKGDIPEGYSVSREKKERFSLILESASTNQTSMYLCASSLGGAGQETQYFGPGTRLLVL.

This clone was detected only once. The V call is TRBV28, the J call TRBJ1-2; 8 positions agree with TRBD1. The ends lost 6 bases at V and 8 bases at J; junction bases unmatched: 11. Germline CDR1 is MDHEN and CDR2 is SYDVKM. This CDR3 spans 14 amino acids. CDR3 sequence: CASSAGQGRVGYTF. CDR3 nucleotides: TGTGCCAGCAGCGCCGGACAGGGACGGGTCGGCTACACCTTC.

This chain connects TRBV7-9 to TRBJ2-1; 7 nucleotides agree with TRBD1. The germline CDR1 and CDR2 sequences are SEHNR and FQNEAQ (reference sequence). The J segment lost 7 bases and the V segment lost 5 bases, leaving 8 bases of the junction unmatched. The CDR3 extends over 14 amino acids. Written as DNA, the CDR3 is TGTGCCAGCAGCCCGCGACAGGGTTGGAATGAGCAGTTCTTC. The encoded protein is CASSPRQGWNEQFF.

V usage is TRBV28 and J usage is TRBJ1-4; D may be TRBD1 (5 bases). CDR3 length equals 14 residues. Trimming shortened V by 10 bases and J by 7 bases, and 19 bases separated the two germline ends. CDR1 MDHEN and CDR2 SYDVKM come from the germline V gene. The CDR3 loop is CATAGRVVGEKLFF. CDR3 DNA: TGTGCCACCGCGGGACGGGTGGTCGGTGAAAAACTGTTTTTT.

CDR3 DNA: TGTGCCAGCAGTTTCTCAGGGACGGAGGAGATGCAGTACTTC. Translating gives CASSFSGTEEMQYF. The chain carries TRBV11-2 and TRBJ2-7, with D perhaps matching TRBD1 or TRBD2 (5 bases each). The CDR3 loop spans 14 amino acids. Germline V lookup: CDR1 SGHAT, CDR2 FQNNGV. V was shortened by 6 bases and J by 9 bases, with 21 bases between the two germline ends.

CDR3 coding DNA: TGCAGCGTTGACACGGCGGGGGGGAGGAATGAGCAGTTCTTC. Its translation is CSVDTAGGRNEQFF. The V call is TRBV29-1, the J call TRBJ2-1, with 9 bases fitting TRBD2. Germline V lookup: CDR1 SQVTM, CDR2 ANQGSEA. The CDR3 totals 14 residues. The V segment lost 3 bases and the J segment 7 bases; nucleotides outside the gene matches: 7.

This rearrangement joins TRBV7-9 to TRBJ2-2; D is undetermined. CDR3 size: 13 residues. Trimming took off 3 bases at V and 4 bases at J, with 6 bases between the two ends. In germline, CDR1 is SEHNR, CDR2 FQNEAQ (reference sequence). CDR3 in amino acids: CASSLGITGELFF. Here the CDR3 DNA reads TGTGCCAGCAGCTTGGGCATCACCGGGGAGCTGTTTTTT.

Here the CDR3 reads CASSVGSSTDSYEQYF. DNA of the CDR3: TGTGCCAGCAGCGTAGGAAGCAGTACGGACTCCTACGAGCAGTACTTC. This chain connects TRBV9 to TRBJ2-7; D not resolved. V lost 0 bases, J lost 0 bases, and 13 bases lay in between. The CDR3 is made up of 16 amino acids. Germline CDR1 is SGDLS and CDR2 is YYNGEE.

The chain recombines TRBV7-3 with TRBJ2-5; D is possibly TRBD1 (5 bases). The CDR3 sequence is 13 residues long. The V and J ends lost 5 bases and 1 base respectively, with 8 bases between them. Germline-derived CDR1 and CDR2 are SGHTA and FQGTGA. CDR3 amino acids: CASSVTVQETQYF. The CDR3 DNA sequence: TGTGCCAGCAGCGTGACAGTCCAAGAGACCCAGTACTTC.

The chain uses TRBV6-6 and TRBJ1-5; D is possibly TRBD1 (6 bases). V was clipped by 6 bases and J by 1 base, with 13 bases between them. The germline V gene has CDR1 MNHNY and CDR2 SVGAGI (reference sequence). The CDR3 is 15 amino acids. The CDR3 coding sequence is TGTGCCAGCAGCACCCGGACAGTAAGCAATCAGCCCCAGCATTTT. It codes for CASSTRTVSNQPQHF.

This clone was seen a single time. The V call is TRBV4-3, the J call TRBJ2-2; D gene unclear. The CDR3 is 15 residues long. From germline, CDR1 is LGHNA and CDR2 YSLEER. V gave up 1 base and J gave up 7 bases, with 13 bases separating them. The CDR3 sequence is CASSQVGSNRGELFF. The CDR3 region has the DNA TGCGCCAGCAGCCAAGTCGGCAGTAATCGCGGGGAGCTGTTTTTT.

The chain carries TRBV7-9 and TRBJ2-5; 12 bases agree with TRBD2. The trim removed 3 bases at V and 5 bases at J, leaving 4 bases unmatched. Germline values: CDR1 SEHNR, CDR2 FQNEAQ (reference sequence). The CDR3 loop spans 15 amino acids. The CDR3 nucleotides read TGTGCCAGCAGCTTTAGCACTAGCGGGAGGGAGACCCAGTACTTC. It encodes CASSFSTSGRETQYF.